This T cell receptor (beta chain) was found in a study of Ad26.COV2.S vaccination and SARS-CoV-2 variants. At the level of the study: Once or twice, 56 days apart, Ad26.COV2.S was delivered intramuscularly.

CDR3 length equals 15 residues. CDR1 SGHVS and CDR2 FQNEAQ come from the germline V gene. The V end was cut by 2 bases, the J end by 4 bases, with 14 bases between. Indicated treatment: about 20 received Ad26.COV2.S at low or high dose, single or two shots; 5 received placebo; per-sample allocation not given. Specimens were obtained on day 63 following the first vaccine or placebo injection. Method: immunoSEQ multiplex PCR; TCRdb's copy keeps in-frame clones and lacks some. This table holds hundreds of thousands of clones, approximately 89% found once. The clonotype comes from a person between 18 and 60 years old who received the Ad26.COV2.S COVID-19 vaccine or a placebo. This chain uses TRBV7-8 with TRBJ1-2, with D possibly being TRBD1 (6 bases). This specimen consisted of peripheral blood, obtained in a trial of Ad26.COV2.S vaccine versus placebo. In DNA, the CDR3 is TGTGCCAGCAGCTTAATGGGGGGGGCTGGCTATGGCTACACCTTC. It yields the protein CASSLMGGAGYGYTF.